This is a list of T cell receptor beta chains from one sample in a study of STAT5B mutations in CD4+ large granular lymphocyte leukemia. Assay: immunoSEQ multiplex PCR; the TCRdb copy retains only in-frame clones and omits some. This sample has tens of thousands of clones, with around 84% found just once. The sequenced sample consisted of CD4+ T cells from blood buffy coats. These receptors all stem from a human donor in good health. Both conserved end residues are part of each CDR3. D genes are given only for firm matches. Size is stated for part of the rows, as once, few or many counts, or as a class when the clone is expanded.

cdr3_aa: CASSRQGETYEQYF; cdr3_nt: TGCGCCAGCAGCCGTCAGGGGGAGACCTACGAGCAGTACTTC; j_call: TRBJ2-7; d_call: TRBD1; clone_size: few; v_call: TRBV5-1
cdr3_aa: CAISGGLAGNTDTQYF; cdr3_nt: TGTGCCATCAGTGGGGGACTAGCGGGGAACACAGATACGCAGTATTTT; j_call: TRBJ2-3; d_call: TRBD2; clone_size: .; v_call: TRBV10-3
cdr3_aa: CASSLRDRSSEQYF; cdr3_nt: TGTGCCAGCAGCTTGAGGGACAGGAGCTCCGAGCAGTACTTC; j_call: TRBJ2-7; d_call: TRBD1; clone_size: .; v_call: TRBV5-4
cdr3_aa: CAWRGQGMGPTF; cdr3_nt: TGTGCCTGGAGAGGACAGGGCATGGGGCCTACCTTC; j_call: TRBJ1-2; d_call: TRBD1; clone_size: .; v_call: TRBV30
cdr3_aa: CASSLEASGAYEQYF; cdr3_nt: TGTGCCAGCTCCCTTGAGGCTAGCGGGGCCTACGAGCAGTACTTC; j_call: TRBJ2-7; d_call: TRBD2; clone_size: few; v_call: TRBV18
cdr3_aa: CASSYSKSGSTGELFF; cdr3_nt: TGTGCCAGCAGTTACTCTAAAAGCGGGTCCACCGGGGAGCTGTTTTTT; j_call: TRBJ2-2; d_call: .; clone_size: .; v_call: TRBV6-5
cdr3_aa: CASSIDSRPTNYGYTF; cdr3_nt: TGTGCCAGTAGTATAGATTCCAGGCCTACTAACTATGGCTACACCTTC; j_call: TRBJ1-2; d_call: .; clone_size: few; v_call: TRBV19
cdr3_aa: CSAASLGWNEQYF; cdr3_nt: TGCAGCGCCGCTTCGTTGGGATGGAACGAGCAGTACTTC; j_call: TRBJ2-7; d_call: .; clone_size: .; v_call: TRBV29-1
cdr3_aa: CASSTKGYSNQPQHF; cdr3_nt: TGTGCCAGTAGTACTAAGGGCTATAGCAATCAGCCCCAGCATTTT; j_call: TRBJ1-5; d_call: .; clone_size: .; v_call: TRBV19
cdr3_aa: CASRVRGMAPNEQFF; cdr3_nt: TGTGCCAGCAGGGTTCGTGGGATGGCCCCGAATGAGCAGTTCTTC; j_call: TRBJ2-1; d_call: .; clone_size: .; v_call: TRBV7-9
cdr3_aa: CASSPGVYRAFF; cdr3_nt: TGTGCCAGTAGTCCGGGGGTCTATCGAGCTTTCTTT; j_call: TRBJ1-1; d_call: .; clone_size: .; v_call: TRBV19
cdr3_aa: CASSLNRQGAEKLFF; cdr3_nt: TGCGCCAGCAGCTTAAATAGACAGGGGGCTGAAAAACTGTTTTTT; j_call: TRBJ1-4; d_call: TRBD1; clone_size: .; v_call: TRBV5-1
cdr3_aa: CAWNERYTGELFF; cdr3_nt: TGTGCCTGGAACGAGCGTTACACCGGGGAGCTGTTTTTT; j_call: TRBJ2-2; d_call: .; clone_size: .; v_call: TRBV30
cdr3_aa: CAWSVLPFHNYGYTF; cdr3_nt: TGTGCCTGGAGTGTACTCCCATTCCATAACTATGGCTACACCTTC; j_call: TRBJ1-2; d_call: .; clone_size: once; v_call: TRBV30
cdr3_aa: CASSLAGDRAGEQFF; cdr3_nt: TGTGCCAGCAGCTTAGCAGGCGACAGGGCCGGGGAGCAGTTCTTC; j_call: TRBJ2-1; d_call: TRBD1; clone_size: once; v_call: TRBV7-9
cdr3_aa: CASSLSGQGAFSDEQFF; cdr3_nt: TGCGCCAGCAGCTTGTCGGGACAGGGGGCTTTTTCGGATGAGCAGTTCTTC; j_call: TRBJ2-1; d_call: TRBD1; clone_size: .; v_call: TRBV5-1
cdr3_aa: CASSLGSSGSADTQYF; cdr3_nt: TGTGCCAGCAGCTTAGGGTCCAGCGGGAGTGCAGATACGCAGTATTTT; j_call: TRBJ2-3; d_call: TRBD2; clone_size: .; v_call: TRBV7-9
cdr3_aa: CASSLQGDQPQHF; cdr3_nt: TGCGCCAGCAGTCTTCAGGGCGATCAGCCCCAGCATTTT; j_call: TRBJ1-5; d_call: .; clone_size: .; v_call: TRBV5-1
cdr3_aa: CASTRRGSVDYGYTF; cdr3_nt: TGTGCCAGCACCCGACGGGGCTCGGTGGACTATGGCTACACCTTC; j_call: TRBJ1-2; d_call: .; clone_size: .; v_call: TRBV9
cdr3_aa: CASSDGDRYYGYTF; cdr3_nt: TGTGCCAGCAGCGATGGGGACAGGTACTATGGCTACACCTTC; j_call: TRBJ1-2; d_call: TRBD1; clone_size: once; v_call: TRBV9
cdr3_aa: CASSDGGRGDEQFF; cdr3_nt: TGCGCCAGCAGTGACGGCGGGAGGGGGGATGAGCAGTTCTTC; j_call: TRBJ2-1; d_call: TRBD2; clone_size: .; v_call: TRBV10-1
cdr3_aa: CASSPNARGLITEAFF; cdr3_nt: TGTGCCAGCTCACCCAACGCTAGGGGGCTAATCACTGAAGCTTTCTTT; j_call: TRBJ1-1; d_call: TRBD1; clone_size: .; v_call: TRBV18
cdr3_aa: CASRFDSNQPQHF; cdr3_nt: TGTGCCAGCAGATTCGATAGCAATCAGCCCCAGCATTTT; j_call: TRBJ1-5; d_call: .; clone_size: .; v_call: TRBV6-5
cdr3_aa: CASSQPRTGGDTEAFF; cdr3_nt: TGCGCCAGCAGCCAACCGCGGACAGGCGGCGATACTGAAGCTTTCTTT; j_call: TRBJ1-1; d_call: TRBD1; clone_size: .; v_call: TRBV4-1
cdr3_aa: CASSPGTGDYEQYF; cdr3_nt: TGTGCCAGCAGCCCCGGGACAGGTGACTACGAGCAGTACTTC; j_call: TRBJ2-7; d_call: TRBD1; clone_size: .; v_call: TRBV13
cdr3_aa: CASGPAGSNEKLFF; cdr3_nt: TGTGCTAGTGGTCCCGCCGGGTCTAATGAAAAACTGTTTTTT; j_call: TRBJ1-4; d_call: .; clone_size: once; v_call: TRBV12-5
cdr3_aa: CATSRDRGRDEQYF; cdr3_nt: TGTGCCACCAGCAGAGATCGTGGGAGGGACGAGCAGTACTTC; j_call: TRBJ2-7; d_call: TRBD2; clone_size: .; v_call: TRBV15
cdr3_aa: CASSQDGGGSNYGYTF; cdr3_nt: TGTGCCAGCAGCCAAGACGGCGGGGGGTCGAACTATGGCTACACCTTC; j_call: TRBJ1-2; d_call: .; clone_size: .; v_call: TRBV4-2
cdr3_aa: CASSLASGAVKETQYF; cdr3_nt: TGTGCCAGCAGCTTGGCTAGCGGGGCAGTAAAAGAGACCCAGTACTTC; j_call: TRBJ2-5; d_call: TRBD2; clone_size: .; v_call: TRBV5-4
cdr3_aa: CASSPYRTADTQYF; cdr3_nt: TGTGCCAGCAGTCCCTACCGGACAGCCGATACGCAGTATTTT; j_call: TRBJ2-3; d_call: .; clone_size: .; v_call: TRBV28
cdr3_aa: CASSIPTGGYEQYF; cdr3_nt: TGTGCCAGCAGCATCCCTACAGGGGGCTACGAGCAGTACTTC; j_call: TRBJ2-7; d_call: TRBD1; clone_size: .; v_call: TRBV28
cdr3_aa: CAWSPGEETQYF; cdr3_nt: TGTGCCTGGAGTCCCGGAGAGGAGACCCAGTACTTC; j_call: TRBJ2-5; d_call: .; clone_size: once; v_call: TRBV30
cdr3_aa: CASSLDTAYEQYF; cdr3_nt: TGTGCCAGCAGCTTGGACACGGCCTACGAGCAGTACTTC; j_call: TRBJ2-7; d_call: .; clone_size: .; v_call: TRBV7-3
cdr3_aa: CASSPDEWGTQYF; cdr3_nt: TGTGCCAGCAGCCCGGACGAATGGGGGACGCAGTATTTT; j_call: TRBJ2-3; d_call: .; clone_size: once; v_call: TRBV7-7
cdr3_aa: CASSTDRGLYNEQFF; cdr3_nt: TGTGCCAGCAGCACGGACAGGGGGCTGTACAATGAGCAGTTCTTC; j_call: TRBJ2-1; d_call: TRBD1; clone_size: .; v_call: TRBV6-6
cdr3_aa: CASSQWTGAGETQYF; cdr3_nt: TGTGCCAGCTCACAATGGACAGGGGCGGGAGAGACCCAGTACTTC; j_call: TRBJ2-5; d_call: TRBD1; clone_size: .; v_call: TRBV18
cdr3_aa: CASSTTPATEAFF; cdr3_nt: TGTGCCAGCAGTACGACCCCGGCGACTGAAGCTTTCTTT; j_call: TRBJ1-1; d_call: .; clone_size: .; v_call: TRBV6-5
cdr3_aa: CASSSGGANTGELFF; cdr3_nt: TGTGCCAGCAGTAGCGGGGGGGCTAACACCGGGGAGCTGTTTTTT; j_call: TRBJ2-2; d_call: TRBD2; clone_size: .; v_call: TRBV2
cdr3_aa: CASSKASDRDLDNEQFF; cdr3_nt: TGTGCCAGCAGCAAAGCCTCCGACAGGGATTTGGACAATGAGCAGTTCTTC; j_call: TRBJ2-1; d_call: .; clone_size: .; v_call: TRBV21-1
cdr3_aa: CASSEGTGGSYEQYF; cdr3_nt: TGTGCCAGCAGTGAAGGGACAGGGGGCTCCTACGAGCAGTACTTC; j_call: TRBJ2-7; d_call: TRBD1; clone_size: .; v_call: TRBV6-1
cdr3_aa: CASSLGASVGGLGETQYF; cdr3_nt: TGTGCCAGCAGCTTAGGGGCGTCGGTGGGGGGGCTAGGAGAGACCCAGTACTTC; j_call: TRBJ2-5; d_call: .; clone_size: .; v_call: TRBV7-2
cdr3_aa: CASSLDGRDVYGYTF; cdr3_nt: TGCGCCAGCAGCTTGGATGGCAGGGACGTCTATGGCTACACCTTC; j_call: TRBJ1-2; d_call: .; clone_size: once; v_call: TRBV5-1
cdr3_aa: CASSITGGNRPQHF; cdr3_nt: TGTGCCAGTAGTATTACCGGGGGTAACAGGCCCCAGCATTTT; j_call: TRBJ1-5; d_call: .; clone_size: .; v_call: TRBV19
cdr3_aa: CSAPFGGPEYF; cdr3_nt: TGCAGTGCGCCCTTCGGGGGGCCGGAGTACTTC; j_call: TRBJ2-7; d_call: .; clone_size: .; v_call: TRBV20-1
cdr3_aa: CASSLYDSYEQYF; cdr3_nt: TGTGCCAGCAGCTTATACGACAGCTACGAGCAGTACTTC; j_call: TRBJ2-7; d_call: .; clone_size: .; v_call: TRBV7-9
cdr3_aa: CASSPNLVTDTQYF; cdr3_nt: TGTGCCAGCAGTCCCAACCTAGTGACAGATACGCAGTATTTT; j_call: TRBJ2-3; d_call: .; clone_size: .; v_call: TRBV6-5
cdr3_aa: CASSLEAGLVETQYF; cdr3_nt: TGTGCCAGCAGCTTAGAGGCAGGGTTGGTGGAGACCCAGTACTTC; j_call: TRBJ2-5; d_call: .; clone_size: .; v_call: TRBV7-8
cdr3_aa: CASSLGTGVDEQYF; cdr3_nt: TGTGCCAGCAGCTTAGGGACAGGGGTAGACGAGCAGTACTTC; j_call: TRBJ2-7; d_call: TRBD1; clone_size: .; v_call: TRBV7-9
cdr3_aa: CASSFGQGEREKLFF; cdr3_nt: TGTGCCAGCAGCTTCGGACAGGGCGAGAGGGAAAAACTGTTTTTT; j_call: TRBJ1-4; d_call: TRBD1; clone_size: .; v_call: TRBV7-9
cdr3_aa: CASSLDLRVGYGYTF; cdr3_nt: TGTGCCAGCAGCTTAGATCTCAGGGTGGGCTATGGCTACACCTTC; j_call: TRBJ1-2; d_call: .; clone_size: .; v_call: TRBV11-2
cdr3_aa: CASSYRPSNQPQHF; cdr3_nt: TGTGCCAGCAGTTATCGGCCCAGCAATCAGCCCCAGCATTTT; j_call: TRBJ1-5; d_call: .; clone_size: .; v_call: TRBV6-6
cdr3_aa: CASSPRTGGYEQYF; cdr3_nt: TGTGCCAGCTCACCCCGGACAGGGGGCTACGAGCAGTACTTC; j_call: TRBJ2-7; d_call: TRBD1; clone_size: .; v_call: TRBV18
cdr3_aa: CASSFPWRGNHTDTQYF; cdr3_nt: TGTGCCAGCAGTTTTCCATGGCGGGGCAACCACACAGATACGCAGTATTTT; j_call: TRBJ2-3; d_call: .; clone_size: .; v_call: TRBV28
cdr3_aa: CASSTTVLNTEAFF; cdr3_nt: TGTGCCAGCAGTACGACAGTTCTGAACACTGAAGCTTTCTTT; j_call: TRBJ1-1; d_call: .; clone_size: once; v_call: TRBV6-1
cdr3_aa: CASTHRPPLAGGTYEQYF; cdr3_nt: TGTGCCAGCACCCATCGTCCCCCTCTAGCGGGAGGGACCTACGAGCAGTACTTC; j_call: TRBJ2-7; d_call: TRBD2; clone_size: .; v_call: TRBV27
cdr3_aa: CASSETRSPRGPDTQYF; cdr3_nt: TGTGCCAGCAGTGAAACTCGGTCTCCCAGAGGTCCAGATACGCAGTATTTT; j_call: TRBJ2-3; d_call: .; clone_size: .; v_call: TRBV2
cdr3_aa: CAISRGPEDGYTF; cdr3_nt: TGTGCCATCAGCAGGGGGCCAGAGGATGGCTACACCTTC; j_call: TRBJ1-2; d_call: TRBD1; clone_size: .; v_call: TRBV10-3
cdr3_aa: CASTPGGPKNPNNSPLHF; cdr3_nt: TGTGCCAGCACCCCCGGAGGACCGAAAAACCCTAATAATTCACCCCTCCACTTT; j_call: TRBJ1-6; d_call: .; clone_size: .; v_call: TRBV27
cdr3_aa: CASSPKQGFVTEAFF; cdr3_nt: TGTGCCAGCAGTCCGAAACAGGGGTTTGTCACTGAAGCTTTCTTT; j_call: TRBJ1-1; d_call: TRBD1; clone_size: few; v_call: TRBV28